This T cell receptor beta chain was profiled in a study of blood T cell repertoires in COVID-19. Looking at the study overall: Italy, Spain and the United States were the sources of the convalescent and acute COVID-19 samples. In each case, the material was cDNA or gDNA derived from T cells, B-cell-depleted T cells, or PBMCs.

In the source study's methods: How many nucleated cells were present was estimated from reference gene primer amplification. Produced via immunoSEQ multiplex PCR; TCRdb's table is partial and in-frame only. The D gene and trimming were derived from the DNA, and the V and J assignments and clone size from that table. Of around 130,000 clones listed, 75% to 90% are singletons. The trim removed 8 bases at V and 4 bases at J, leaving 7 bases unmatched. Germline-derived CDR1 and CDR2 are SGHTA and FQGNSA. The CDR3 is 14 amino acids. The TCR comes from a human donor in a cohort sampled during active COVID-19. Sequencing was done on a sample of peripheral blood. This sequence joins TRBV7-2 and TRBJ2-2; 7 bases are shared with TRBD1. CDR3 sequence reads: CASSHRGGTGELFF. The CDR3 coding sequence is TGTGCCAGCTCGCACAGGGGTGGCACCGGGGAGCTGTTTTTT.